The next 4 T cell receptor beta chains were all read from a single sample in a study of T cell responses to AZD1222 COVID-19 vaccine. Assay: immunoSEQ multiplex PCR; the TCRdb copy retains only in-frame clones and omits some. The sample shows about 83,000 clones, approximately 89% of them seen only once. The sample here was peripheral blood, taken 28 days after the second AZD1222 dose. The receptor source for this set is an adult who received the AZD1222 COVID-19 vaccine.

This clone was seen once. This chain uses TRBV19 with TRBJ1-2; D perhaps matches TRBD1 (6 bases). CDR1 is LNHDA, CDR2 SQIVND, per germline (reference sequence). This CDR3 comprises 15 residues. The germline V and J ends were trimmed by 5 bases and 3 bases, with 16 bases remaining between them. CDR3 coding DNA: TGTGCCAGTAGTCGGCCGGCCACAGGGTACTATGGCTACACCTTC. The encoded protein is CASSRPATGYYGYTF.

The CDR3 sequence is CASKDGRSYEQYF. As DNA, the CDR3 is TGTGCCAGCAAAGACGGGCGCTCCTACGAGCAGTACTTC. V usage is TRBV28 and J usage is TRBJ2-7; D is unresolved. Trimming took off 7 bases at V and 0 bases at J, with 10 bases between the two ends. This CDR3 is built from 13 residues. The V gene's germline CDR1 is MDHEN and CDR2 SYDVKM.

The chain combines TRBV19 with TRBJ1-2; weak D call: TRBD1 (5 bases). This CDR3 spans 17 amino acids. The germline gives CDR1 LNHDA, CDR2 SQIVND (reference sequence). Trimming removed 7 bases from V and 3 bases from J, with 24 bases in between. The DNA for the CDR3 is TGTGCCAGTAACCGGGACCCCGGAGGCGAAATTTACTATGGCTACACCTTC. Amino acids: CASNRDPGGEIYYGYTF.

The table lists this clone with a count of one. The chain links TRBV28 to TRBJ1-5; the D gene is possibly TRBD1 (5 bases). Germline V gives CDR1 MDHEN, CDR2 SYDVKM. The CDR3 spans 14 residues. Trimming pared 2 bases from V and 4 bases from J, leaving 9 bases between. Here the CDR3 reads CASSLQGRNQPQHF. CDR3 bases: TGTGCCAGCAGTTTACAGGGCAGAAATCAGCCCCAGCATTTT.